This TCR beta chain stems from a study of cytomegalovirus exposure and HLA in healthy donors. Study conclusions and caveats: Reports indicated that the classifier achieved high specificity and sensitivity in diagnosing cytomegalovirus status. The authors later linked a missense DCLRE1C variant to TCR beta V- and J-gene trimming.

A single count supports this clone. As yet, its antigen is unknown. Use of 60 Vbeta and 13 Jbeta primers characterized the PCR. The assay was immunoSEQ multiplex PCR, and TCRdb's table has in-frame clones only and misses some. The sample has some 140,000 clones, around 74% seen once. In germline, CDR1 is SGHRS, CDR2 YFSETQ. This CDR3 comprises 14 residues. J was trimmed by 3 bases and V by 5 bases; bases with no gene match: 5. Donors counted as nominally healthy when sampled, yet unrecorded immune exposures were likely. The receptor was isolated from a man aged 25-45 years in good health and CMV-seronegative. The chain has TRBV5-1 and TRBJ2-1, with TRBD2 matching 7 bases. The sample consisted of PBMCs. The CDR3 loop reads CASRTRGDYNEQFF. DNA for the CDR3: TGCGCCAGCAGGACCCGGGGGGACTACAATGAGCAGTTCTTC.